This entry lists 27 T cell receptor beta chains sequenced from one sample in a study of T cells in Graves' hyperthyroidism and ophthalmopathy. RNA transcripts were the template for amplifying TCR beta CDR3 regions. First-round RT-PCR of the TCR CDR3 relied on the HTBI primer set. TCRdb processed the multiplex PCR reads anew with MiXCR; each CDR3 protein has one entry. The profile shows roughly 380,000 distinct CDR3 sequences, approximately 15% of them singletons. The sequenced sample was blood. These receptors all stem from a woman aged 55-70 years with Graves' hyperthyroidism.

This clonotype was picked up many times. This chain connects TRBV7-9 to TRBJ1-2, with 9 bases aligning to TRBD1. V shed 1 base, J shed 5 bases, and the junction held 5 bases outside the gene matches. CDR3 length equals 15 residues. Per the germline V gene, CDR1 is SEHNR and CDR2 is FQNEAQ (reference sequence). This CDR3 reads CASSLERTGDYGYTF. The CDR3 DNA sequence: TGTGCCAGCAGCTTAGAGCGGACAGGGGATTATGGCTACACCTTC.

In its sample, this clonotype was seen a few times. J is TRBJ2-1 and V is TRBV2; perhaps TRBD1 as D (6 bases). This CDR3 spans 11 amino acids. Per the germline V gene, CDR1 is SNHLY and CDR2 is FYNNEI. Trimming left V 6 bases short and J 10 bases short, with 10 bases between. In nucleotides, the CDR3 is TGTGCCAGCAGCCGACAGGTAGAGCAGTTCTTC. This encodes CASSRQVEQFF.

Details on this clonotype: Possible read error: a much larger clone is one base away. The V call is TRBV6-1, the J call TRBJ2-7; 13 nucleotides line up with TRBD2. With 8 bases clipped from V and 6 bases from J, the junction kept 16 bases outside the gene matches. Germline-derived CDR1 and CDR2 are MNHNS and SASEGT. This CDR3 is 17 amino acids long. CDR3: CASPVIPGTSGTLEQYF. The CDR3 nucleotides are TGTGCCAGCCCAGTGATACCCGGGACTAGCGGGACCCTCGAGCAGTACTTC.

This clonotype was counted ten times or more. J is TRBJ2-7 and V is TRBV6-1, with 12 bases lining up with TRBD2. This CDR3 region has 16 residues. Trimming at V came to 6 bases and at J to 0 bases, leaving 6 bases not matched to a gene. Per the germline V gene, CDR1 is MNHNS and CDR2 is SASEGT. The chain's CDR3 is CASRVGLAGTSYEQYF. As DNA, the CDR3 is TGTGCCAGCAGAGTGGGACTAGCGGGCACCTCCTACGAGCAGTACTTC.

This clonotype has at least ten counts. The chain employs TRBV2 and TRBJ2-5; 13 bases are a match to TRBD2. Germline V gives CDR1 SNHLY, CDR2 FYNNEI. V dropped 6 bases and J dropped 7; count of bases not matched to a gene: 5. The CDR3 has 14 amino acids. CDR3 bases: TGTGCCAGCAGGGGACTAGCGGGGCCCAGGACCCAGTACTTC. It specifies CASRGLAGPRTQYF.

This clonotype was found many times. V gene TRBV24-1 combines with J gene TRBJ2-2; a weak D match, TRBD2 (5 bases). The CDR3 has 17 amino acids. The germline V gene has CDR1 KGHDR and CDR2 SFDVKD. Trimming took 5 bases from V and 3 from J, leaving 18 bases between them. The CDR3 DNA reads TGTGCCACCAGTGGGTCGAGTGGGAGCGGCGACACCGGGGAGCTGTTTTTT. It translates to CATSGSSGSGDTGELFF.

This clonotype has just a few counts. Here the CDR3 reads CASSHHRDRNTGELFF. CDR3 nucleotide sequence: TGTGCCAGCAGCCACCACCGGGACAGAAACACCGGGGAGCTGTTTTTT. This chain connects TRBV3-1 to TRBJ2-2; 7 positions match TRBD1. V shed 3 bases, J shed 2 bases, and the junction held 6 bases outside the gene matches. CDR3 size: 16 residues. Germline V gene sequence: CDR1 LGHDT, CDR2 YNNKEL (reference sequence).

This chain connects TRBV27 to TRBJ1-1; D uncertain. Germline CDR1 MNHEY, CDR2 SMNVEV (reference sequence). CDR3 length: 15 amino acids. V was clipped by 7 bases and J by 3 bases, with 18 bases between them. The DNA for the CDR3 is TGTGCCAGCACCTTGTCCACCCTTGGGGACACTGAAGCTTTCTTT. Translating gives CASTLSTLGDTEAFF.

The J gene is TRBJ2-3, the V gene TRBV24-1, with D possibly being TRBD2 (6 bases). CDR3 length equals 16 residues. Trimming took 4 bases from V and 2 from J, leaving 15 bases between them. Per germline, CDR1 KGHDR and CDR2 SFDVKD. Here the CDR3 reads CATSDPRGGNTDTQYF. In DNA, the CDR3 is TGTGCCACCAGTGACCCTAGGGGCGGGAACACAGATACGCAGTATTTT.

Only a few counts were recorded for this clonotype. V is TRBV10-3 and J is TRBJ2-2; 9 nucleotides line up with TRBD2. Germline CDR1 and CDR2: ENHRY and SYGVKD. The CDR3 runs to 18 residues. J lost 0 bases, V lost 2 bases, and 7 bases had no gene match. The CDR3 loop reads CAISEGLAGTPNTGELFF. CDR3 nucleotides: TGTGCCATCAGTGAGGGGCTAGCGGGAACACCGAACACCGGGGAGCTGTTTTTT.

V and J are TRBV5-4 and TRBJ2-5; 10 bases are shared with TRBD2. Germline V gene lookup returns CDR1 SGHNT and CDR2 YYREEE (reference sequence). J gave up 4 bases and V 1 base, and 10 bases lay outside the gene matches. The length of the CDR3 is 17 residues. This CDR3 is CASSLRTSGEGRETQYF. In DNA, the CDR3 is TGTGCCAGCAGCTTGCGAACTAGCGGGGAGGGGAGAGAGACCCAGTACTTC.

This clonotype was picked up many times. The J gene is TRBJ2-3, the V gene TRBV20-1, with TRBD2 as a possible D gene (6 bases). The germline gives CDR1 DFQATT, CDR2 SNEGSKA (reference sequence). The V gene lost 6 bases and the J gene lost 1 base, with 17 bases spanning the gap. The CDR3 length is 15 residues. The CDR3 sequence is CSAALGGGRTDTQYF. DNA for the CDR3: TGCAGTGCGGCCCTGGGGGGAGGCCGCACAGATACGCAGTATTTT.

This clonotype was observed many times. The gene calls are TRBV24-1 and TRBJ2-2; D is undetermined. This CDR3 region has 16 residues. V was trimmed by 3 bases and J by 0 bases, leaving 10 bases between them. CDR1 and CDR2 from the germline V gene are KGHDR and SFDVKD. The CDR3 here is CATSDVRGANTGELFF. CDR3 in DNA: TGTGCCACCAGTGATGTCAGAGGAGCGAACACCGGGGAGCTGTTTTTT.

The CDR3 DNA reads as TGTGCCAGTAGTATTCCGGACAGCCTGAACACCGGGGAGCTGTTTTTT. It yields the protein CASSIPDSLNTGELFF. This chain links TRBV19 with TRBJ2-2; possibly TRBD1 for D (6 bases). CDR3 length equals 16 residues. Germline V gene sequence: CDR1 LNHDA, CDR2 SQIVND (reference sequence). V was pared by 3 bases and J by 1 base, with 12 bases between.

This clonotype was detected ten times or more. J is TRBJ2-7 and V is TRBV11-1, with 7 nucleotides matching TRBD1. This CDR3 spans 14 amino acids. Germline V gene sequence: CDR1 SGHAT, CDR2 FQDESV (reference sequence). Unmatched junction bases numbered 8, after V lost 4 bases and J lost 5 bases. The CDR3 nucleotides read TGTGCCAGCAGCTCAGAGACAGGGTGGAACGAGCAGTACTTC. Translating gives CASSSETGWNEQYF.

This clonotype was picked up a small number of times. This chain's CDR3 is CASRKAGNTIYF. CDR3 nucleotides: TGTGCCAGCAGGAAAGCTGGAAACACCATATATTTT. V and J are TRBV6-1 and TRBJ1-3; D uncertain. V dropped 6 bases and J dropped 2 bases, with 5 bases sitting between them. Germline V gives CDR1 MNHNS, CDR2 SASEGT. The CDR3 is made up of 12 amino acids.

This clonotype was detected ten times or more. The chain employs TRBV3-1 and TRBJ1-1, with 8 positions matching TRBD1. There are 16 residues in the CDR3. V lost 2 bases to trimming and J lost 1 base; unmatched junction nucleotides: 6. Germline V gene lookup returns CDR1 LGHDT and CDR2 YNNKEL (reference sequence). DNA of the CDR3: TGTGCCAGCAGCCAAACCTCCGGGACAGGGAACACTGAAGCTTTCTTT. It translates to CASSQTSGTGNTEAFF.

This clonotype was observed at least ten times. The CDR3 protein is CASSLVLAPQETQYF. CDR3 sequence (DNA): TGTGCCAGCAGCTTAGTACTAGCGCCCCAAGAGACCCAGTACTTC. The V gene is TRBV11-2, the J gene TRBJ2-5; 7 positions match TRBD2. In germline, CDR1 is SGHAT, CDR2 FQNNGV. The CDR3 totals 15 residues. Losses at the gene ends were 1 base for V and 1 base for J; bases not matched to a gene: 3. Full variable domain (outside the CDR3, taken from reference TRBV11-2 and TRBJ2-5): EAGVAQSPRYKIIEKRQSVAFWCNPISGHATLYWYQQILGQGPKLLIQFQNNGVVDDSQLPKDRFSAERLKGVDSTLKIQPAKLEDSAVYLCASSLVLAPQETQYFGPGTRLLVL.

The rearrangement joins TRBV3-1 to TRBJ1-5, with D uncertain. Germline CDR1 reads LGHDT; CDR2 reads YNNKEL (reference sequence). This CDR3 has 12 amino acids. Trimming removed 3 bases at V and 8 bases at J, with 8 bases between. The CDR3 reads CASSHSGEPQHF. The CDR3 region has the DNA TGTGCCAGCAGCCATTCAGGCGAGCCCCAGCATTTT. The full variable domain, in which reference TRBV3-1 and TRBJ1-5 provide the parts outside the CDR3, is DTAVSQTPKYLVTQMGNDKSIKCEQNLGHDTMYWYKQDSKKFLKIMFSYNNKELIINETVPNRFSPKSPDKAHLNLHINSLELGDSAVYFCASSHSGEPQHFGDGTRLSIL.

This clonotype was observed at least ten times. The rearrangement joins TRBV12-5 to TRBJ2-5; D gene unclear. The V and J ends lost 4 bases and 3 bases respectively, with 12 bases between them. Germline V gene data show CDR1 as LGHNT and CDR2 as FRNRAP. There are 14 residues in the CDR3. The CDR3 DNA is TGTGCTAGTGGTTCGGGCCAACCCGAAGAGACCCAGTACTTC. Translated: CASGSGQPEETQYF.

The sample holds many counts of this clonotype. The V gene is TRBV5-1, the J gene TRBJ2-1; 7 positions match TRBD2. Germline loops: CDR1 SGHRS, CDR2 YFSETQ. This CDR3 has 15 residues. Trimming cost V 3 bases and J 2 bases; bases outside gene matches: 5. CDR3 region: CASSWGLPTYNEQFF. The CDR3 DNA sequence: TGCGCCAGCAGCTGGGGACTACCCACCTACAATGAGCAGTTCTTC.

The table lists this clonotype with many counts. The V gene is TRBV20-1, the J gene TRBJ2-7, with 13 bases that match TRBD2. Per germline, CDR1 DFQATT and CDR2 SNEGSKA (reference sequence). The CDR3 runs to 15 residues. The ends lost 1 base at V and 4 bases at J; junction bases unmatched: 4. This CDR3 is CSARAGLAGPYEQYF. CDR3 DNA sequence: TGCAGTGCTAGAGCGGGACTAGCGGGACCATACGAGCAGTACTTC.

This clonotype was counted ten times or more. J is TRBJ2-5 and V is TRBV12-3 or TRBV12-4; the D gene is possibly TRBD1 (6 bases). V dropped 5 bases and J dropped 0 bases, with 16 bases sitting between them. This CDR3 region has 16 residues. This chain's CDR3 is CASSRDRFQYQETQYF. Written as DNA, the CDR3 is TGTGCCAGCAGTCGAGACAGGTTTCAGTACCAAGAGACCCAGTACTTC.

In this sample, this clonotype turned up many times. The chain links TRBV20-1 to TRBJ1-5; TRBD1 matches 9 bases. The germline V gene has CDR1 DFQATT and CDR2 SNEGSKA (reference sequence). This CDR3 contains 12 residues. With 6 bases clipped from V and 10 bases from J, the junction kept 7 bases outside the gene matches. The CDR3 loop reads CSARTGGEPQHF. Here the CDR3 DNA reads TGCAGTGCAAGAACAGGGGGCGAACCCCAGCATTTT.

This clonotype was found many times. This chain joins TRBV11-3 and TRBJ2-3; D may correspond to TRBD1 or TRBD2 (7 bases each). The germline CDR1 and CDR2 sequences are SGHNT and YENEEA. This CDR3 has 14 residues. With 10 bases removed from V and 0 bases from J, the gap between germline ends came to 14 bases. This CDR3 is CATGGTASTDTQYF. The CDR3 DNA is TGTGCCACCGGGGGGACAGCTAGCACAGATACGCAGTATTTT.

This clonotype has ten or more counts. The chain employs TRBV18 and TRBJ1-4; D is ambiguous. CDR3 size: 14 residues. V was shortened by 6 bases and J by 6 bases, with 14 bases between the two germline ends. Germline CDR1 reads KGHSH; CDR2 reads LQKENI. CDR3 nucleotide sequence: TGTGCCAGCTCCCCCGCCCCCGGATATGAAAAACTGTTTTTT. It translates to CASSPAPGYEKLFF.

V gene TRBV27 combines with J gene TRBJ2-7, with 16 bases lining up with TRBD2. Germline trimming cut 6 bases from V and 2 bases from J; bases unmatched to any gene: 4. Germline V gives CDR1 MNHEY, CDR2 SMNVEV (reference sequence). The CDR3 totals 16 residues. CDR3 amino acids: CASRSGTSGRAYEQYF. The DNA of the CDR3 is TGTGCCAGCAGATCCGGGACTAGCGGGAGGGCCTACGAGCAGTACTTC.